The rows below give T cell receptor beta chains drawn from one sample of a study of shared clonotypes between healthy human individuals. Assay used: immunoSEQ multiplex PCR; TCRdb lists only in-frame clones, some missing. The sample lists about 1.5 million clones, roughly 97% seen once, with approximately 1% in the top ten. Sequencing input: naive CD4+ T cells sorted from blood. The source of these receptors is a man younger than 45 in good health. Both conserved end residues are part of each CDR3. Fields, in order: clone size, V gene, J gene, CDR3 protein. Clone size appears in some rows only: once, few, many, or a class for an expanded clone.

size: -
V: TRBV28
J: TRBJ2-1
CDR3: CASSLRDRGRDEQFF

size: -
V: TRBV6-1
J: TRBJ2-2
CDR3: CASSGRRGGELFF

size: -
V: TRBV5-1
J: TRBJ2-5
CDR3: CASSLWTGQETQYF

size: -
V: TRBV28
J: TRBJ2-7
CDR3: CASTLNGAPLYEQYF

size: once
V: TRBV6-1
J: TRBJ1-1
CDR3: CASRWGLPANTEAFF

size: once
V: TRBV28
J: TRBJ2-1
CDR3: CASRGIDAHWDEQFF

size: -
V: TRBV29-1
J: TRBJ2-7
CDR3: CSVGSGSSYEQYF

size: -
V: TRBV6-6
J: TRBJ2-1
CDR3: CASSYWGRGNNEQFF

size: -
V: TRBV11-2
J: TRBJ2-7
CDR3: CASSLTDRGGYEQYF

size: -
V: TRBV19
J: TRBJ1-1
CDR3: CASRKNTEAFF

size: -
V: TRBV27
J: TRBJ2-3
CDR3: CASSWGLGTDTQYF

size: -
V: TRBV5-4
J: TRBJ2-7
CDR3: CASSLAGPYEQYF

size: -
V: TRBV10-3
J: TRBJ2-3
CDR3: CAISDFGTEVSTDTQYF

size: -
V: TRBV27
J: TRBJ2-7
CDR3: CASSSKGSSYEQYF

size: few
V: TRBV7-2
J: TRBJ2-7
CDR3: CASSLAGTGIYEQYF

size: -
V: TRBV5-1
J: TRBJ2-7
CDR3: CASKDSLGYEQYF

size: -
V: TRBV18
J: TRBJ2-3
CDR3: CASSRGLAGVTDTQYF

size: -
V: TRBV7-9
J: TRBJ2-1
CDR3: CASKFIGDDNEQFF

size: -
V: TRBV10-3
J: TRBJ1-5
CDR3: CAISESRDPSQPQHF

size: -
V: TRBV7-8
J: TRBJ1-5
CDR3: CASSISGQGQFSQHF

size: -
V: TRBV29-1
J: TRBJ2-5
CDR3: CSVQTTGETQYF

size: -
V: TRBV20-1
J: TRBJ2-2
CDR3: CSAPDMSRLFF

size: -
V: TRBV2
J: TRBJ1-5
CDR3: CASGRLNGGDQPQHF

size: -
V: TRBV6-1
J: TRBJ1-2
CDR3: CASRQTLNYGYTF

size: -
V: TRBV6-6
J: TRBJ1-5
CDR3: CASSYGTGVNQPQHF

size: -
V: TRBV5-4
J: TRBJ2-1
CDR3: CASMHRGTDEQFF

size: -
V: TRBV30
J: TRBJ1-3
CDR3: CAVGLRSGNTIYF

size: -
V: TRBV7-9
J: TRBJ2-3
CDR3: CASSEDGRARDTQYF

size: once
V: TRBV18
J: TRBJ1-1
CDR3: CASSPLDRGLNTEAFF

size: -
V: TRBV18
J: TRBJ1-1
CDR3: CASSPRNTEAFF

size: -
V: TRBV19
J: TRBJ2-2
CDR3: CASSLLGRGHNTGELFF

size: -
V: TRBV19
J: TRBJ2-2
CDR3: CASSPRTGAGGGELFF

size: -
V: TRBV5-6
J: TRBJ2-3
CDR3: CASSLLKDRGLTDTQYF

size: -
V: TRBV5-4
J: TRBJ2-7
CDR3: CASSGPENEQYF

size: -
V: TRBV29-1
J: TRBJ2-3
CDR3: CSVEGPSGDTDTQYF

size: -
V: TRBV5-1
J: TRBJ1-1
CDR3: CASSVVGGKTTEAFF

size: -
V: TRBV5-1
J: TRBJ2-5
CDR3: CASSLRLDRETQYF

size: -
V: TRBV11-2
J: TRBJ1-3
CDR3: CASSFQGQFTSGNTIYF

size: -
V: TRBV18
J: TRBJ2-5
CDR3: CASSPLAGVRETQYF

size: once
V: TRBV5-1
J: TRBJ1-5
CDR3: CASSLDGGQPQHF

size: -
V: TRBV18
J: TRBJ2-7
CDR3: CASSPNVYEQYF

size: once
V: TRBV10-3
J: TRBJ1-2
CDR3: CAISADSNYGYTF

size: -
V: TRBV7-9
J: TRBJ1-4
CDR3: CASRGTDATNEKLFF

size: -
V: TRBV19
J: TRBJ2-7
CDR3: CASSILPGYEQYF

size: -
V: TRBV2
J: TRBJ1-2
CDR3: CASSELAGGGYTF

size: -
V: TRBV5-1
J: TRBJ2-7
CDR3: CASSLIGMVNYEQYF

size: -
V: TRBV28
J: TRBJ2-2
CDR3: CASSLTTGELFF

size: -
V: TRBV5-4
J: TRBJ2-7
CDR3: CASKDSLDYEQYF

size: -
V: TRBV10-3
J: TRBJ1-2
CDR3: CASGQGQGYTF

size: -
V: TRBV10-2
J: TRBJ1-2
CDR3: CASSEIFVRAYGYTF

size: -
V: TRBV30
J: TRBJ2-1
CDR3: CAWSVRTGLAGNEQFF

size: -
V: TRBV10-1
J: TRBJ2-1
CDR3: CASSDHGLAGWGEQFF